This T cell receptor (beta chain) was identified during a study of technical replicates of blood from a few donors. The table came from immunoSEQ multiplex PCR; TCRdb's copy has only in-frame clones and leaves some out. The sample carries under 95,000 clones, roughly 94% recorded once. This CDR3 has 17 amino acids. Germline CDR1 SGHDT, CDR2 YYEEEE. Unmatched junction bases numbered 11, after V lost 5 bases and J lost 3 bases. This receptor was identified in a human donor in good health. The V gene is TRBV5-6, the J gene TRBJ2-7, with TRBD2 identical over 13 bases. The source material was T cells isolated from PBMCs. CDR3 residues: CASSFGLAGVVGYEQYF. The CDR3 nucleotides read TGTGCCAGCAGTTTCGGACTAGCGGGAGTCGTAGGCTACGAGCAGTACTTC.